This T cell receptor (beta chain) was identified during a study of siplizumab effects on memory and regulatory T cells. General observations from the study: The Treg-derived share of mappable alloreactive CD4+ clones averaged approximately 71% with siplizumab and around 26% in controls.

Remarks on this clone: Its specificity is unknown.

V lost 7 bases and J lost 2; bases outside the gene matches: 7. The CDR3 totals 15 residues. Germline CDR1 is MNHNY and CDR2 is SVGAGI (reference sequence). Unstimulated naive, memory, effector memory and TEMRA subsets were also sequenced, drawn from three donor pairs. TCRdb keeps only in-frame clones here, not all; method: immunoSEQ multiplex PCR. The sample lists tens of thousands of clones, about 88% occurring once. The chain links TRBV6-6 to TRBJ1-4, with 7 bases fitting TRBD1. The clonotype comes from a human donor in good health. The specimen was naive CD8+ T cells sorted from blood. The DNA for the CDR3 is TGTGCCAGCATTACCCGACAGGGCACTAATGAAAAACTGTTTTTT. Translation gives CASITRQGTNEKLFF.